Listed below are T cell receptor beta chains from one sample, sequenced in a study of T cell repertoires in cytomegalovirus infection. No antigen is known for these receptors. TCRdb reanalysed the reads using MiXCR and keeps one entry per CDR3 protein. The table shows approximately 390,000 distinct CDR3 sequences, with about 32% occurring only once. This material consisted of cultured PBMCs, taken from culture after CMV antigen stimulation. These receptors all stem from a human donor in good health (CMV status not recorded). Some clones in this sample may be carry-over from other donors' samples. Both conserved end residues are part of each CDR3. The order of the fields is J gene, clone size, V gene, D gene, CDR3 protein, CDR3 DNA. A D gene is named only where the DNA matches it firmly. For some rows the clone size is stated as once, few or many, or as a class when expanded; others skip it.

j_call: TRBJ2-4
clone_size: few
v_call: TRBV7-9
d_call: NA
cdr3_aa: CASSPNLGAKNIQYF
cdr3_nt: TGTGCCAGCAGCCCTAACCTCGGGGCCAAAAACATTCAGTACTTC

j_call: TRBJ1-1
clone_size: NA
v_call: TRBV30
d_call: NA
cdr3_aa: CAGGKNTEAFF
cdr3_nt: TGTGCCGGGGGGAAGAACACTGAAGCTTTCTTT

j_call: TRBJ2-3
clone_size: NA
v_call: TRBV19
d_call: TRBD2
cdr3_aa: CASNNSGKSSDTQYF
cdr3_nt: TGTGCCAGTAACAATAGCGGGAAAAGCTCAGATACGCAGTATTTT

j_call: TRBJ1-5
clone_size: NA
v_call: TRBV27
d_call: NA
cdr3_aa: CASSLGHSNQPQHF
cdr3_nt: TGTGCCAGCAGTTTAGGGCATAGCAATCAGCCCCAGCATTTT

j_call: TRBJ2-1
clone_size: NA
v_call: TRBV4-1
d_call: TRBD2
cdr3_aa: CASSQLLTSGSGNEQFF
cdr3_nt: TGCGCCAGCAGCCAACTCCTGACTAGCGGGAGCGGAAATGAGCAGTTCTTC

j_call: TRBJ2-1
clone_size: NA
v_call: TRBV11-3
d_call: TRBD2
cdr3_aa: CASSPRTSPVGNEQFF
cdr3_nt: TGTGCCAGCAGCCCGCGGACTAGCCCGGTCGGCAATGAGCAGTTCTTC

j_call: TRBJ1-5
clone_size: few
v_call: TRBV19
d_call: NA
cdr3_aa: CASSPLSQGAQHF
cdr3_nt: TGTGCCAGTAGTCCACTATCCCAAGGGGCCCAGCATTTT

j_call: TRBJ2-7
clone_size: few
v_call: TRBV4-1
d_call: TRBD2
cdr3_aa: CASSLAGTSYEQYF
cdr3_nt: TGCGCCAGCAGCCTAGCCGGGACTAGCTACGAGCAGTACTTC

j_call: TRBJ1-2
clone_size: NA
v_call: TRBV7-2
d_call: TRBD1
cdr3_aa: CASSLSGTGVGWVLEGYTF
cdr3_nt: TGTGCCAGCAGCCTAAGTGGGACAGGCGTCGGTTGGGTCTTGGAGGGCTACACCTTC

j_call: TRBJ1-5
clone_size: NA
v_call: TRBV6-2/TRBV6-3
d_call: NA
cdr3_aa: CASRTEYGNQPQHF
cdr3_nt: TGTGCCAGCAGAACCGAATATGGCAATCAGCCCCAGCATTTT

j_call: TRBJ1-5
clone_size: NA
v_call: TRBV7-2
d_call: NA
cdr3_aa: CASSPVRGNQPQHF
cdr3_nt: TGTGCCAGCAGCCCCGTCCGCGGGAATCAGCCCCAGCATTTT

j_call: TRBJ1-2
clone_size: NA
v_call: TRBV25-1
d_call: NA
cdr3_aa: CASSESDGLFYGYTF
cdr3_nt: TGTGCCAGCAGTGAATCGGACGGTCTTTTCTATGGCTACACCTTC

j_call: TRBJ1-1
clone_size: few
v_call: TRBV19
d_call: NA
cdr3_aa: CASSILGKTEAFF
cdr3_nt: TGTGCCAGTAGTATTTTGGGGAAGACTGAAGCTTTCTTT

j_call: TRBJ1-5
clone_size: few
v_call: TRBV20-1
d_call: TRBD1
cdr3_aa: CSAHPGGNNQPQHF
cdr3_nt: TGCAGTGCTCACCCAGGGGGTAACAATCAGCCCCAGCATTTT

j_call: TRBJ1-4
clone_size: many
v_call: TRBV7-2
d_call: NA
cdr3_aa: CASSLTPEAKKLFF
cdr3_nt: TGTGCCAGCAGCCTCACACCCGAGGCGAAAAAACTGTTTTTT

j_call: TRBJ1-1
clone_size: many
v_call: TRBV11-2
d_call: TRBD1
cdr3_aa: CASRPGQGRTEAFF
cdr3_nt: TGTGCCAGCAGGCCCGGACAGGGGAGGACTGAAGCTTTCTTT

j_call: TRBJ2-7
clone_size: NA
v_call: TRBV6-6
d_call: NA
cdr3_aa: CASRSVGGNNEQYF
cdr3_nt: TGTGCCAGCAGATCCGTGGGGGGTAATAACGAGCAGTACTTC

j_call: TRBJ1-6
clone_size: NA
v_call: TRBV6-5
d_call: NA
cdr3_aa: CASSYSRPITVTPLHF
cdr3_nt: TGTGCCAGCAGTTACTCGAGGCCCATTACAGTGACACCCCTCCACTTT

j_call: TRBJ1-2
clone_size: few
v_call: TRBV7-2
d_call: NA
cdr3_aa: CASSVNYGYTF
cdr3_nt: TGTGCCAGCAGCGTTAACTATGGCTACACCTTC

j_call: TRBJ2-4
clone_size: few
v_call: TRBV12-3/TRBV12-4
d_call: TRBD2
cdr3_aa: CASSPGTSGPDIQYF
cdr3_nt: TGTGCCAGCAGTCCCGGGACTAGCGGTCCGGACATTCAGTACTTC

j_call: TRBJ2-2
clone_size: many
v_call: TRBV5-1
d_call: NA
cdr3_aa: CASSVEGDYPTGELFF
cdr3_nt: TGCGCCAGCAGCGTGGAGGGGGACTACCCCACCGGGGAGCTGTTTTTT

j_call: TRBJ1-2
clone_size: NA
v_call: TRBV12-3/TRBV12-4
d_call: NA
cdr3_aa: CASTFGGNGPTNYGYTF
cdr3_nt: TGTGCCAGCACCTTCGGGGGTAATGGTCCAACTAACTATGGCTACACCTTC

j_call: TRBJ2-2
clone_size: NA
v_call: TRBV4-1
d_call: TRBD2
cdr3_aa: CASKIAGGPGELFF
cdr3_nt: TGCGCCAGCAAAATAGCGGGAGGGCCCGGGGAGCTGTTTTTT